One sample yielded the 20 T cell receptor beta chains listed below, sequenced in a study of CD4 T cells in relation to SARS-CoV-2 and coronaviruses. Unexposed donor CD4+ T cells date from about 2011-2018, before the COVID-19 pandemic. Isolation of CD4+ T cells took place after less than 11 days in culture. Using immunoSEQ multiplex PCR, the repertoire was profiled, and TCRdb retains in-frame clones only, with some absent. Of 15,000 to 20,000 clones detected, 79% appear once; the ten largest clones hold 11%. No antigen is known for these receptors. The specimen sequenced was CD4+ T cells from PBMCs, cultured in vitro. These receptors originate from a human donor in good health.

J is TRBJ2-7 and V is TRBV11-1; D perhaps matches TRBD2 (5 bases). This CDR3 comprises 15 residues. Germline V gene sequence: CDR1 SGHAT, CDR2 FQDESV (reference sequence). Trimming pared 5 bases from V and 1 base from J, leaving 15 bases between. CDR3 amino acids: CASSPFGVLSYEQYF. DNA for the CDR3: TGTGCCAGCAGCCCCTTCGGGGTATTATCCTACGAGCAGTACTTC.

The CDR3: CASSRTRGTNEKLFF. The DNA of the CDR3 is TGTGCCAGCAGCAGAACCCGCGGAACTAATGAAAAACTGTTTTTT. This rearrangement joins TRBV5-5 to TRBJ1-4; D unresolved. Germline CDR1 SGHKS, CDR2 YYEKEE (reference sequence). V shed 4 bases and J shed 1 base, with 11 bases lying between them. The CDR3 length is 15 residues.

The chain joins TRBV27 to TRBJ2-1, with D possibly matching TRBD2 (6 bases). CDR1 and CDR2 (germline): MNHEY, SMNVEV (reference sequence). The CDR3 consists of 15 residues. The V and J ends lost 2 bases and 11 bases respectively, with 19 bases between them. Here the CDR3 reads CASSLEGLGHMQQFF. The CDR3 DNA reads as TGTGCCAGCAGTTTAGAGGGACTGGGCCACATGCAGCAGTTCTTC.

The V and J genes are TRBV7-8 and TRBJ2-2; 8 bases are shared with TRBD2. V trimming: 1 base; J trimming: 8 bases; junction bases outside the gene matches: 12. This CDR3 contains 17 residues. Germline V gene lookup returns CDR1 SGHVS and CDR2 FQNEAQ. In DNA form, the CDR3 reads TGTGCCAGCAGCTTAGATGGCGGGGGGCCCCTAGGAGGGGAGCTGTTTTTT. It translates to CASSLDGGGPLGGELFF.

This chain links TRBV27 with TRBJ1-2; no firm D call. The CDR3 is 12 amino acids. The germline V gene encodes CDR1 MNHEY and CDR2 SMNVEV (reference sequence). V was trimmed by 5 bases and J by 3 bases, leaving 7 bases between them. DNA of the CDR3: TGTGCCAGCAGTCGGACGGACTATGGCTACACCTTC. This sequence encodes CASSRTDYGYTF.

The chain uses TRBV19 and TRBJ2-5; no definite D call. V was trimmed by 4 bases and J by 5 bases, leaving 11 bases between them. Germline-derived CDR1 and CDR2 are LNHDA and SQIVND (reference sequence). CDR3 size: 13 residues. Written as DNA, the CDR3 is TGTGCCAGTAGTAACCCCTGGACGGAGACCCAGTACTTC. Its translation is CASSNPWTETQYF. The variable domain in full, with the rest retrieved from reference TRBV19 and TRBJ2-5, is DGGITQSPKYLFRKEGQNVTLSCEQNLNHDAMYWYRQDPGQGLRLIYYSQIVNDFQKGDIAEGYSVSREKKESFPLTVTSAQKNPTAFYLCASSNPWTETQYFGPGTRLLVL.

The V and J genes are TRBV5-1 and TRBJ2-1; D call uncertain. CDR3 length equals 13 residues. Trimming stripped 0 bases from V and 5 bases from J, with 6 bases between. Germline V lookup: CDR1 SGHRS, CDR2 YFSETQ. In nucleotides, the CDR3 is TGCGCCAGCAGCTTGGTTTCGAACAATGAGCAGTTCTTC. Protein: CASSLVSNNEQFF.

The chain couples TRBV2 to TRBJ2-7; the D call may be TRBD1 or TRBD2 (5 bases each). The CDR3 length is 10 residues. Germline lookup yields CDR1 SNHLY and CDR2 FYNNEI. Trimming cost V 7 bases and J 6 bases, with 7 bases left between them. For the CDR3, the DNA is TGTGCCAGCATGAGGGGCGAGCAGTACTTC. Amino acids: CASMRGEQYF.

The chain joins TRBV2 to TRBJ2-2; D possibly matches TRBD1 or TRBD2 (6 bases each). CDR1 and CDR2 from the germline V gene are SNHLY and FYNNEI. This CDR3 region has 16 residues. The ends were cut back, 6 bases at V and 7 bases at J, with 21 bases in the middle. Written as DNA, the CDR3 is TGTGCCAGCAGCTTACGGGCCGCTGGGGGGCACGGGGAGCTGTTTTTT. Translating it yields CASSLRAAGGHGELFF.

This clone is a singleton in its sample. The rearrangement links TRBV19 to TRBJ1-1; TRBD1 aligns across 8 bases. Losses at the gene ends were 6 bases for V and 8 bases for J; bases not matched to a gene: 23. The CDR3 extends over 18 amino acids. CDR1 LNHDA and CDR2 SQIVND come from the germline V gene (reference sequence). Here the CDR3 DNA reads TGTGCCAGTAGCCGACCCCAGGGGGCGAGGTCAGGATCGAAGGAAGCTTTCTTT. Protein product: CASSRPQGARSGSKEAFF.

This clone was observed a single time. The rearrangement joins TRBV18 to TRBJ1-5, with a tentative D call TRBD1 (5 bases). CDR1 and CDR2 (germline): KGHSH, LQKENI. Trimming stripped 1 base from V and 6 bases from J, with 13 bases between. This CDR3 region has 15 residues. In DNA form, the CDR3 reads TGTGCCAGCTCACCACGCCCCAGGGACGGTCAGCCCCAGCATTTT. It is translated as CASSPRPRDGQPQHF.

The chain combines TRBV19 with TRBJ2-5, with unresolved D. CDR1 is LNHDA and CDR2 is SQIVND in the germline V gene (reference sequence). This CDR3 spans 15 amino acids. Trimming pared 1 base from V and 4 bases from J, leaving 13 bases between. CDR3 protein: CASSIGQTPGETQYF. Written as DNA, the CDR3 is TGTGCCAGTAGTATAGGTCAGACTCCCGGAGAGACCCAGTACTTC.

The J gene is TRBJ2-4, the V gene TRBV30; D is possibly TRBD2 (6 bases). The V gene lost 5 bases and the J gene lost 0 bases, with 8 bases spanning the gap. This CDR3 spans 13 amino acids. Germline loops: CDR1 GTSNPN, CDR2 SVGIG (reference sequence). CDR3 region: CAWSGVAKNIQYF. CDR3 DNA: TGTGCCTGGTCGGGAGTAGCCAAAAACATTCAGTACTTC.

The chain links TRBV2 to TRBJ1-2; D is ambiguous. The CDR3 length is 11 residues. Trimming cost V 6 bases and J 6 bases, with 8 bases left between them. Germline assignment: CDR1 SNHLY and CDR2 FYNNEI. The CDR3 region has the DNA TGTGCCAGCAGGGTGGTGGATGGCTACACCTTC. Amino acids: CASRVVDGYTF.

This clone appeared a few times. The CDR3 spells CASSSGPGADTQYF. CDR3 coding DNA: TGTGCCAGCAGCTCAGGACCGGGGGCAGATACGCAGTATTTT. The chain has TRBV5-6 and TRBJ2-3; D might be TRBD2 (6 bases). Trimming shortened V by 3 bases and J by 4 bases, and 12 bases separated the two germline ends. Looked up from germline, CDR1 is SGHDT and CDR2 is YYEEEE. This CDR3 is 14 amino acids long.

The gene calls are TRBV27 and TRBJ1-2, with TRBD1 matching over 10 bases. Unmatched junction bases numbered 12, after V lost 3 bases and J lost 8 bases. Germline CDR1 is MNHEY and CDR2 is SMNVEV (reference sequence). The CDR3 totals 16 residues. In nucleotides, the CDR3 is TGTGCCAGCAGTTTCCGCTACCGGGACAGGGGTATGGGCTACACCTTC. Translating it yields CASSFRYRDRGMGYTF.

J is TRBJ1-1 and V is TRBV18; 8 bases are a match to TRBD1. This CDR3 has 16 residues. CDR1 and CDR2 (germline): KGHSH, LQKENI. V lost 3 bases and J lost 5; bases outside the gene matches: 11. The CDR3 region has the DNA TGTGCCAGCTCACCGGCACGGACAGGGAAAAGGACTGAAGCTTTCTTT. Protein sequence: CASSPARTGKRTEAFF.

This clone has a handful of counts. The rearrangement joins TRBV2 to TRBJ1-6; D possibly corresponds to TRBD1 (5 bases). Germline-derived CDR1 and CDR2 are SNHLY and FYNNEI. V was cut by 1 base and J by 10 bases, with 11 bases left in between. The CDR3 consists of 14 residues. This chain's CDR3 is CASSEEAGRSPLHF. The CDR3 nucleotides are TGTGCCAGCAGTGAAGAGGCAGGGAGGTCACCCCTCCACTTT.

The gene calls are TRBV5-4 and TRBJ2-3; D is unclear. V was shortened by 0 bases and J by 0 bases, with 14 bases between the two germline ends. The CDR3 loop spans 17 amino acids. The germline CDR1 and CDR2 sequences are SGHNT and YYREEE (reference sequence). CDR3 protein: CASSLDGQKTSTDTQYF. The CDR3 region has the DNA TGTGCCAGCAGCTTGGATGGCCAAAAAACTAGCACAGATACGCAGTATTTT.

The CDR3 is CASSLGTGVSGANVLTF. The CDR3 DNA reads TGTGCCAGCAGCTTGGGGACAGGAGTCTCTGGGGCCAACGTCCTGACTTTC. This chain uses TRBV5-4 with TRBJ2-6; 7 bases map to TRBD1. V lost 0 bases, J lost 0 bases, and 3 bases stayed unmatched. Germline values: CDR1 SGHNT, CDR2 YYREEE (reference sequence). CDR3 length equals 17 residues.